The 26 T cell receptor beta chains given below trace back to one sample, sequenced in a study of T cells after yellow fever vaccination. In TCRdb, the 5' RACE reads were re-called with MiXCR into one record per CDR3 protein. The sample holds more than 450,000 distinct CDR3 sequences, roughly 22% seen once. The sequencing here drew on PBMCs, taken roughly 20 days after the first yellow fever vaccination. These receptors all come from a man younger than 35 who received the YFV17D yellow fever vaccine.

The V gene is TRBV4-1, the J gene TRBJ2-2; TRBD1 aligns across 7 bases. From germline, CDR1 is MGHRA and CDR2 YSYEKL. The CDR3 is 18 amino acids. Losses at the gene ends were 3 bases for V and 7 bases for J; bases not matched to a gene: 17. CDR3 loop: CASSHFAGQEPLYGELFF. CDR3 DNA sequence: TGCGCCAGCAGCCACTTCGCAGGACAGGAACCTTTGTACGGGGAGCTGTTTTTT.

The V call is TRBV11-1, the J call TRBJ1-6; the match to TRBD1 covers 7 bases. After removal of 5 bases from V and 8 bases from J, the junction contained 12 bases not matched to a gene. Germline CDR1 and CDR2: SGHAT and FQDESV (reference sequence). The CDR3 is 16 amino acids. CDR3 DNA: TGTGCCAGCAGCCCGCGGGACAGTATCCTGGATTCACCCCTCCACTTT. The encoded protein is CASSPRDSILDSPLHF.

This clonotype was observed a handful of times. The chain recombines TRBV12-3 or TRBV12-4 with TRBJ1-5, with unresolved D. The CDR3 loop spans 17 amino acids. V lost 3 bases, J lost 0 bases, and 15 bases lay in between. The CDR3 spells CASSFHVMGFSNQPQHF. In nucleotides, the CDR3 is TGTGCCAGCAGTTTCCATGTGATGGGATTTAGCAATCAGCCCCAGCATTTT.

The CDR3 region is CASSPGMGAKRQPQHF. The CDR3, as DNA: TGTGCCAGCAGTCCGGGGATGGGGGCCAAGAGGCAGCCCCAGCATTTT. The rearrangement uses TRBV6-1 and TRBJ1-5; possible D gene TRBD1, 6 bases. The V and J ends lost 5 bases and 7 bases respectively, with 21 bases between them. Germline CDR1 reads MNHNS; CDR2 reads SASEGT. This CDR3 comprises 16 residues.

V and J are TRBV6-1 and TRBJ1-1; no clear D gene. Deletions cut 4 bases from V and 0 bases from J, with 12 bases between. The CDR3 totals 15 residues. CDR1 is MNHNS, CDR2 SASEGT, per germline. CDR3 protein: CASSGTDFLNTEAFF. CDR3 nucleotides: TGTGCCAGCAGTGGAACGGACTTTCTGAACACTGAAGCTTTCTTT.

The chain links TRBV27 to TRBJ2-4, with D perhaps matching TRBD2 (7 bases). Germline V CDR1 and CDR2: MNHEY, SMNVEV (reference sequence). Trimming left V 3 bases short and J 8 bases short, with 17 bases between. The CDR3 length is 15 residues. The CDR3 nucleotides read TGTGCCAGCAGTTTGGGGGGGCCGTTGTCGGACATTCAGTACTTC. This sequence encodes CASSLGGPLSDIQYF.

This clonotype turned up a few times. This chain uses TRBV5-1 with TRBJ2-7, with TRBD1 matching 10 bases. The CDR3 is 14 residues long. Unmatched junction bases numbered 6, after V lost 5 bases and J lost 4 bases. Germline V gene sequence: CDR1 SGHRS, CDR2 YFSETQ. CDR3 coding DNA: TGCGCCAGCAGTCGCGACAGGGGGCAATACGAGCAGTACTTC. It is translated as CASSRDRGQYEQYF.

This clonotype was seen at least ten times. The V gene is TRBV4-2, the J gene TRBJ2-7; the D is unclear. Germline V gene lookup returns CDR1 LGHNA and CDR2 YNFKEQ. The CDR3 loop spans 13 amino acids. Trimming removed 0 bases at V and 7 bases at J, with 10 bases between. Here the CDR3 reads CASSQDLGREQYV. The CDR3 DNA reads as TGTGCCAGCAGCCAAGATCTCGGACGGGAGCAGTACGTC.

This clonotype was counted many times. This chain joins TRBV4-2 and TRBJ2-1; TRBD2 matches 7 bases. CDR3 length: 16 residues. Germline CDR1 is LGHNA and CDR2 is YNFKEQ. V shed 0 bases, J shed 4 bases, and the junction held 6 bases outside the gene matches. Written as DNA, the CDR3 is TGTGCCAGCAGCCAAGATCTTGGGGGGGGATACAATGAGCAGTTCTTC. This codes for CASSQDLGGGYNEQFF.

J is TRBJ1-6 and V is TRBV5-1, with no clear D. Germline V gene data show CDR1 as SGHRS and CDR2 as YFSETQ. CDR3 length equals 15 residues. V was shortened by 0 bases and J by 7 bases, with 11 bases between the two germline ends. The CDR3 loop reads CASSLAAAQNSPLHF. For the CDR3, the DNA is TGCGCCAGCAGCTTGGCAGCAGCCCAAAATTCACCCCTCCACTTT.

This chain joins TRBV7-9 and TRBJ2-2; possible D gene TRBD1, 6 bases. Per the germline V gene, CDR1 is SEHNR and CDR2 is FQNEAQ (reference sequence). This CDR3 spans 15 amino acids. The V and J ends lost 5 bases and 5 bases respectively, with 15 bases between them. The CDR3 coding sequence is TGTGCCAGCAGCGACTACAGGGCGGATACCGGGGAGCTGTTTTTT. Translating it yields CASSDYRADTGELFF.

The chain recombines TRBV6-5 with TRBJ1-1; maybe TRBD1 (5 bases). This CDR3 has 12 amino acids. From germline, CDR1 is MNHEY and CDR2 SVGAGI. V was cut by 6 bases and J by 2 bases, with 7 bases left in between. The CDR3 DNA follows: TGTGCCAGCAGCCGGGACAACACTGAAGCTTTCTTT. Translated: CASSRDNTEAFF.

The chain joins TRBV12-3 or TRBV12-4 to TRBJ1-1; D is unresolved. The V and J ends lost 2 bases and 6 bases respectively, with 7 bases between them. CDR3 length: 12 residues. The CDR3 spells CASSLTRAEAFF. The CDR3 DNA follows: TGTGCCAGCAGTTTAACACGGGCTGAAGCTTTCTTT.

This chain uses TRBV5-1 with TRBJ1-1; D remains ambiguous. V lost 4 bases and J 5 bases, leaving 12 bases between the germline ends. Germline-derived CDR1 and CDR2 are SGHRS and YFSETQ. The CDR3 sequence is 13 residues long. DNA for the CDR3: TGCGCCAGCAGCCCTTCCGTCTGGACTGAAGCTTTCTTT. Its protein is CASSPSVWTEAFF.

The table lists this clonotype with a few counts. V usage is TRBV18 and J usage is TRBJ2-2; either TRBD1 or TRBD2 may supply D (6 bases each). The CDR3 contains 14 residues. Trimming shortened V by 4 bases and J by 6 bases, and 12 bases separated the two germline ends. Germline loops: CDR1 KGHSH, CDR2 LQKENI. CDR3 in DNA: TGTGCCAGCTCACTTCAGGGGACTCCCGGGGAGCTGTTTTTT. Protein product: CASSLQGTPGELFF.

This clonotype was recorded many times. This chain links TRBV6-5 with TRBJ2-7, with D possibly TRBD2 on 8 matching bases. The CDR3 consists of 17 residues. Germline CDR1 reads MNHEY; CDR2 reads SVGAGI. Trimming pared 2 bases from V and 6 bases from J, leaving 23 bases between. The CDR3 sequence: CASSYAQGLAGAGEQYF. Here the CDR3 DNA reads TGTGCCAGCAGTTACGCACAGGGGCTAGCGGGCGCCGGCGAGCAGTACTTC.

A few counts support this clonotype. CDR3 residues: CASSVTLRGVVNEQFF. DNA of the CDR3: TGTGCCAGCAGCGTGACCTTACGGGGGGTAGTCAATGAGCAGTTCTTC. J is TRBJ2-1 and V is TRBV6-2 or TRBV6-3, with 7 nucleotides matching TRBD2. This CDR3 region has 16 residues. J was trimmed by 6 bases and V by 6 bases; bases with no gene match: 14. Germline-derived CDR1 and CDR2 are MNHEY and SVGEGT.

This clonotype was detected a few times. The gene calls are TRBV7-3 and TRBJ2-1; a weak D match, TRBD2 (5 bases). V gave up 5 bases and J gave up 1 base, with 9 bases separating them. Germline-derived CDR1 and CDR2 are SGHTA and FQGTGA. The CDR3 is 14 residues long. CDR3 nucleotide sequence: TGTGCCAGCAGCATTGACTATTCCTACAATGAGCAGTTCTTC. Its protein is CASSIDYSYNEQFF.

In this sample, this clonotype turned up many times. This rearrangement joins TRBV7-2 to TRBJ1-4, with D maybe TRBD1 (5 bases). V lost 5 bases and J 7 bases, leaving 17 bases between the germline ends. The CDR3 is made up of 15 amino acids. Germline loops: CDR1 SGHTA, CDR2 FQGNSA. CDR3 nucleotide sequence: TGTGCCAGCAGCCTCCTCGGGGGAGAACTTGAAAAACTGTTTTTT. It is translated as CASSLLGGELEKLFF.

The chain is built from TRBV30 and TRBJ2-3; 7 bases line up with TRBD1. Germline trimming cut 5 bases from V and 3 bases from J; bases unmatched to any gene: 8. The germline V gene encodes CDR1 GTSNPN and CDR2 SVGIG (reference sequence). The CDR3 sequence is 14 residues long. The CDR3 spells CAWQQGMKTDTQYF. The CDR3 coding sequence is TGTGCCTGGCAACAGGGGATGAAGACAGATACGCAGTATTTT.

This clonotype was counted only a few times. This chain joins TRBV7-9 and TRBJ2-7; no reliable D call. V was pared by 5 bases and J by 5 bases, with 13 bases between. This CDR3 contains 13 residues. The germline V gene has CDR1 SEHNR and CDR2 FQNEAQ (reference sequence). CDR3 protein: CASSRLSLHEQYV. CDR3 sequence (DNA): TGTGCCAGCAGCCGCCTCAGTTTGCACGAGCAGTACGTC.

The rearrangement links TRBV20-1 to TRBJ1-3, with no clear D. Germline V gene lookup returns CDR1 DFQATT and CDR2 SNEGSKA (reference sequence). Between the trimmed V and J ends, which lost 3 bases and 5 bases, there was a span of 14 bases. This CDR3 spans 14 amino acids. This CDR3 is CSARGRGGRNTIYF. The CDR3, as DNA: TGCAGTGCTAGGGGCCGGGGTGGAAGAAACACCATATATTTT.

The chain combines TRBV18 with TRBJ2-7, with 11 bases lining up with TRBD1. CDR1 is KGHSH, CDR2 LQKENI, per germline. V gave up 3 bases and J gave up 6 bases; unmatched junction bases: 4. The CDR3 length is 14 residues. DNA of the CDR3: TGTGCCAGCTCACCTGGGACAGGGGGACCCGAGCAGTACTTC. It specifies CASSPGTGGPEQYF.

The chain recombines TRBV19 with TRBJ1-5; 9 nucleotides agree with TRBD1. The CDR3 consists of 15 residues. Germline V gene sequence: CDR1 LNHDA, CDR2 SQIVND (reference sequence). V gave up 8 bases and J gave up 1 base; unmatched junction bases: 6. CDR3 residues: CASEDRGLSNQPQHF. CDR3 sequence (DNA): TGTGCCAGTGAGGACAGGGGACTAAGCAATCAGCCCCAGCATTTT.

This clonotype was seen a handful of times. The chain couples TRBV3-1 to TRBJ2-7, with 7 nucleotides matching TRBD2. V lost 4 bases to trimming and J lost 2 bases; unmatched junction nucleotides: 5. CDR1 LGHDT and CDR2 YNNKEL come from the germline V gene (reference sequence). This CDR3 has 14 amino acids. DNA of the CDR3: TGTGCCAGCAGCCGGGCGACTAGCACCTACGAGCAGTACTTC. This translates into CASSRATSTYEQYF.

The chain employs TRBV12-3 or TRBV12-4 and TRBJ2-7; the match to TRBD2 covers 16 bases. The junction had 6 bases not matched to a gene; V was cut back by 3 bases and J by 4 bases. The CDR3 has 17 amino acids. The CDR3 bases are TGTGCCAGCAGTTTTTTGGGACTAGCGGGGGGGACGTACGAGCAGTACTTC. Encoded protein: CASSFLGLAGGTYEQYF.